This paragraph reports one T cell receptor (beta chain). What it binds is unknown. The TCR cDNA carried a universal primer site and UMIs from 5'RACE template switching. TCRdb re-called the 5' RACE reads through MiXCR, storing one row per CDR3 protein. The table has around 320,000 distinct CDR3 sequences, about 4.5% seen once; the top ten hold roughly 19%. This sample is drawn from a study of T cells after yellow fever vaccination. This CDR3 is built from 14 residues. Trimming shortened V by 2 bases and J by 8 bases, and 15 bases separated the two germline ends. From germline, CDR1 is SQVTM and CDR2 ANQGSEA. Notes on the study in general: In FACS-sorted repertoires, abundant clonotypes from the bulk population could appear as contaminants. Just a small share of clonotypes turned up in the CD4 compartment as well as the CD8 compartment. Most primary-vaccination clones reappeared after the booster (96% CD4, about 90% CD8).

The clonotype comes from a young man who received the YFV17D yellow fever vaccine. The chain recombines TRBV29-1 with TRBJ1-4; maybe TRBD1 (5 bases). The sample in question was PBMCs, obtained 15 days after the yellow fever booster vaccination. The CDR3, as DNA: TGCAGCGTTGAATCAAAGGGGTATGAGGAAAAACTGTTTTTT. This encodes CSVESKGYEEKLFF. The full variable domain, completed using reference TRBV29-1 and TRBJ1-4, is SAVISQKPSRDICQRGTSLTIQCQVDSQVTMMFWYRQQPGQSLTLIATANQGSEATYESGFVIDKFPISRPNLTFSTLTVSNMSPEDSSIYLCSVESKGYEEKLFFGSGTQLSVL.